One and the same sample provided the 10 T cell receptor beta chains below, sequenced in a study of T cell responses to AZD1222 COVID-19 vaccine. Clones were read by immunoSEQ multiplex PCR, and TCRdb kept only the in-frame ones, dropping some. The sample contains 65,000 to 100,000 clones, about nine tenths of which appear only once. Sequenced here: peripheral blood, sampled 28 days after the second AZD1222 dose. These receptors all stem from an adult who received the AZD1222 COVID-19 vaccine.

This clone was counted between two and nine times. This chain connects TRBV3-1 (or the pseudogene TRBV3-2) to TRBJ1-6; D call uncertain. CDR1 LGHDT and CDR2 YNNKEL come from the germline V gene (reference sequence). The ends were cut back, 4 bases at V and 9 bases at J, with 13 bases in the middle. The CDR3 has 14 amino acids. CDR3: CASSLWSGFSPLHF. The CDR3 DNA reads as TGTGCCAGCAGCCTATGGTCCGGGTTTTCACCCCTCCACTTT.

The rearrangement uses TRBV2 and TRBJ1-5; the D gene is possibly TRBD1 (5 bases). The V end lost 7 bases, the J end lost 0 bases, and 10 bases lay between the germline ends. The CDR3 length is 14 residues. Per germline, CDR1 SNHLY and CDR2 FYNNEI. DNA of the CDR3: TGTGCCAGCACTCGACAGTATAGCAATCAGCCCCAGCATTTT. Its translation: CASTRQYSNQPQHF.

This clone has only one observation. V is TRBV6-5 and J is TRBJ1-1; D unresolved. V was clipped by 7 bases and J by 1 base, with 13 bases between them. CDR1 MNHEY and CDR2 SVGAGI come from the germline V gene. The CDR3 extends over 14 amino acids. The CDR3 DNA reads TGTGCCAGCATTGCAACAACGGGGAACACTGAAGCTTTCTTT. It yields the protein CASIATTGNTEAFF.

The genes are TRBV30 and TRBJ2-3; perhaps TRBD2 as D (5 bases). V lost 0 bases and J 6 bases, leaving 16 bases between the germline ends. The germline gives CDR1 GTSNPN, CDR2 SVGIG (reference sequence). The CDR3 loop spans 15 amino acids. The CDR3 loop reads CAWSVISGFVDTQYF. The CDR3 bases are TGTGCCTGGAGTGTTATTTCGGGATTTGTGGATACGCAGTATTTT.

Here the CDR3 reads CASSEGRGETQYF. In DNA, the CDR3 is TGTGCCAGCAGTGAGGGCAGAGGGGAGACCCAGTACTTC. The rearrangement joins TRBV2 to TRBJ2-5; TRBD2 might be the D (5 bases). The CDR3 spans 13 residues. Germline V gene sequence: CDR1 SNHLY, CDR2 FYNNEI. Trimming took 3 bases from V and 5 from J, leaving 10 bases between them.

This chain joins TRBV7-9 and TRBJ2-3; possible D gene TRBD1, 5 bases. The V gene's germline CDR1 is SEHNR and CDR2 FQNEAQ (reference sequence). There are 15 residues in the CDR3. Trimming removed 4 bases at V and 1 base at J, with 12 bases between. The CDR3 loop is CASSWWGGGTDTQYF. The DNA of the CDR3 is TGTGCCAGCAGCTGGTGGGGCGGAGGCACAGATACGCAGTATTTT.

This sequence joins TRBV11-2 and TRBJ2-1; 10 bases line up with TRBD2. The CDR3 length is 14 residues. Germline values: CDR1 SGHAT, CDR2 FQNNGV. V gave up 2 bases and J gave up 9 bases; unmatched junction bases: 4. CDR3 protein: CASSLLAGGIEQFF. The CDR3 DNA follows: TGTGCCAGCAGCTTATTAGCGGGAGGAATTGAGCAGTTCTTC.

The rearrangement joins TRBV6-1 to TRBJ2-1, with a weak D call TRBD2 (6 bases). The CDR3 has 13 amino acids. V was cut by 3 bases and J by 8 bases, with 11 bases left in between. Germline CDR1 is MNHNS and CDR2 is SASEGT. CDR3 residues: CASSDLLADEQFF. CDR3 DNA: TGTGCCAGCAGTGACCTACTAGCCGATGAGCAGTTCTTC.

The CDR3 DNA sequence: TGCGCCAGCAGCCCCGGACAGAATCTTATGAACACTGAAGCTTTCTTT. This sequence encodes CASSPGQNLMNTEAFF. The chain uses TRBV5-1 and TRBJ1-1; perhaps TRBD1 as D (6 bases). This CDR3 comprises 16 residues. CDR1 SGHRS and CDR2 YFSETQ come from the germline V gene. Trimming cost V 4 bases and J 0 bases, with 16 bases left between them. Full variable domain (rest looked up from reference TRBV5-1 and TRBJ1-1): KAGVTQTPRYLIKTRGQQVTLSCSPISGHRSVSWYQQTPGQGLQFLFEYFSETQRNKGNFPGRFSGRQFSNSRSEMNVSTLELGDSALYLCASSPGQNLMNTEAFFGQGTRLTVV.

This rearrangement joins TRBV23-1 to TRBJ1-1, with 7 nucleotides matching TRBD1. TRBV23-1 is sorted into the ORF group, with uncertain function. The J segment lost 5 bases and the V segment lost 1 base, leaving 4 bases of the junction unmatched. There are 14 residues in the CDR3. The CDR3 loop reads CASSQWAGGTEAFF. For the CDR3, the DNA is TGCGCCAGCAGTCAATGGGCAGGGGGGACTGAAGCTTTCTTT.